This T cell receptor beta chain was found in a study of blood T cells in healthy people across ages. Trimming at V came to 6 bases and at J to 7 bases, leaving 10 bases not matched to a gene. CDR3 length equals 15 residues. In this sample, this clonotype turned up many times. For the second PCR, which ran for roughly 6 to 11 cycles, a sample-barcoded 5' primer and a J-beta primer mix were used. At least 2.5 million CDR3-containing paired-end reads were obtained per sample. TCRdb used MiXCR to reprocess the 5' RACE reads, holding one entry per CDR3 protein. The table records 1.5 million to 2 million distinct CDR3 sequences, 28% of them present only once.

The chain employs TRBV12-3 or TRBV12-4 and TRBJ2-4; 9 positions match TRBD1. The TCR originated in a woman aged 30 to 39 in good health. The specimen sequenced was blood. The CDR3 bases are TGTGCCAGCAGCCTTCGCGGGACAGGGACCAACATTCAGTACTTC. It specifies CASSLRGTGTNIQYF.